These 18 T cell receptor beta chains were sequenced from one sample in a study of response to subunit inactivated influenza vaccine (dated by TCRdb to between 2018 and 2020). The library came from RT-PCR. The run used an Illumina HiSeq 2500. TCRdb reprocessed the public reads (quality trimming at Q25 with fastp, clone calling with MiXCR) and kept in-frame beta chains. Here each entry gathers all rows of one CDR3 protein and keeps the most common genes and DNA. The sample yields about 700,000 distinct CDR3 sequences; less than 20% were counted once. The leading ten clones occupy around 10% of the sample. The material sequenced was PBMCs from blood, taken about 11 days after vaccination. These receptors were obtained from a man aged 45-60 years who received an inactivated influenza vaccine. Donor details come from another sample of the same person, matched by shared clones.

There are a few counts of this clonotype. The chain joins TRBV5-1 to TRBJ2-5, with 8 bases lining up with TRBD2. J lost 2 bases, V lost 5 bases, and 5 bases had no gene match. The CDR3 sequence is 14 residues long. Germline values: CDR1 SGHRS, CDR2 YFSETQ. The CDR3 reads CASRRAGEQETQYF. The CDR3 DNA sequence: TGCGCCAGCAGAAGAGCGGGGGAACAAGAGACCCAGTACTTC.

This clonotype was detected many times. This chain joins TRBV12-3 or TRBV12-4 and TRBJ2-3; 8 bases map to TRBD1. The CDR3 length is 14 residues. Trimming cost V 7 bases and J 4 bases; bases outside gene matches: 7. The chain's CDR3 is CASKTDRAADTQYF. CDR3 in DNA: TGTGCCAGCAAAACGGACAGGGCGGCAGATACGCAGTATTTT.

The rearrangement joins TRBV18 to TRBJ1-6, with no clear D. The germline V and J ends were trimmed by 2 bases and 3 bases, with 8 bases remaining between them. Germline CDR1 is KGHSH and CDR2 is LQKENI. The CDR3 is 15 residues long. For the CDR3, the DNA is TGTGCCAGCTCACCAAACAGTATCTATAATTCACCCCTCCACTTT. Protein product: CASSPNSIYNSPLHF.

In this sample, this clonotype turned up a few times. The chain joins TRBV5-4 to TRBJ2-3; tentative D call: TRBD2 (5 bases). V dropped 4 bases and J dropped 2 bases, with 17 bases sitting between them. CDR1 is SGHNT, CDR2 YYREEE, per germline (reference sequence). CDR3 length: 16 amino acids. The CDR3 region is CASSPAGRATTDTQYF. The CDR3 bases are TGTGCCAGCAGCCCGGCGGGTAGGGCCACCACAGATACGCAGTATTTT.

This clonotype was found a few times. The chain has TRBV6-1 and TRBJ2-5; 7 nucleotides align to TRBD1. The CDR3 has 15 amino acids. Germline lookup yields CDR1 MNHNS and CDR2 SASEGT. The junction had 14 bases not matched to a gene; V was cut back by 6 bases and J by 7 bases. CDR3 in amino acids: CASSHGTEAGRTQYF. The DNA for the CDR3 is TGTGCCAGCAGCCACGGGACAGAGGCAGGTCGGACCCAGTACTTC.

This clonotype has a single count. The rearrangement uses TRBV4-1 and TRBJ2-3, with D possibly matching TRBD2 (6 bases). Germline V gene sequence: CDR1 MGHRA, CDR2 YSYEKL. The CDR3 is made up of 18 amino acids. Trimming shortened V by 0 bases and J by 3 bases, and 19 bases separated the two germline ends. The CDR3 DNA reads TGCGCCAGCAGCCAAGATCCCCTACGGGGAGGAGGTACAGATACGCAGTATTTT. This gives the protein CASSQDPLRGGGTDTQYF.

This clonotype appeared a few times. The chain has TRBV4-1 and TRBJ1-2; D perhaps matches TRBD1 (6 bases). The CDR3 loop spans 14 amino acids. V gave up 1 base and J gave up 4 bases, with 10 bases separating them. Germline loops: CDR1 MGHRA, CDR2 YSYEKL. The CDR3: CASSQVQGTYGYTF. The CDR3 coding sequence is TGCGCCAGCAGCCAAGTTCAGGGGACCTATGGCTACACCTTC.

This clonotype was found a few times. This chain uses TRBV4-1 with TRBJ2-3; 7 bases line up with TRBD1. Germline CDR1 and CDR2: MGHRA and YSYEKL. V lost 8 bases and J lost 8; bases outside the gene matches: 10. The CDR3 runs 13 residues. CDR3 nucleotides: TGCGCCAGCCGAACCTCGACAGGGAGTACGCAGTATTTT. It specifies CASRTSTGSTQYF.

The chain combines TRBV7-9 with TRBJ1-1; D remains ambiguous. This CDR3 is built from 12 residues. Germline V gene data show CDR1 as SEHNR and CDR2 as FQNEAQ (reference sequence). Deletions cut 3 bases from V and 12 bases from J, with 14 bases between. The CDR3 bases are TGTGCCAGCAGCTTTCCGGGCTCAGCCCCTTTCTTT. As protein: CASSFPGSAPFF.

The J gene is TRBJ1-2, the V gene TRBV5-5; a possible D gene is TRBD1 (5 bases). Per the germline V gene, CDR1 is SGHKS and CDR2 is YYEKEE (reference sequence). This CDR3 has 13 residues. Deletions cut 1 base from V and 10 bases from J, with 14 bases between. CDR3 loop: CASSLKDNWDYTF. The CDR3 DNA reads TGTGCCAGCAGCTTGAAGGACAATTGGGACTACACCTTC.

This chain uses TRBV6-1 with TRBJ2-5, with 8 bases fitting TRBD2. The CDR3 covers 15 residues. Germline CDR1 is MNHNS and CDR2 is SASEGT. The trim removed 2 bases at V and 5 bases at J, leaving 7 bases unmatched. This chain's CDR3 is CASSEWRGAWETQYF. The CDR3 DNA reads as TGTGCCAGCAGTGAATGGCGGGGGGCATGGGAGACCCAGTACTTC.

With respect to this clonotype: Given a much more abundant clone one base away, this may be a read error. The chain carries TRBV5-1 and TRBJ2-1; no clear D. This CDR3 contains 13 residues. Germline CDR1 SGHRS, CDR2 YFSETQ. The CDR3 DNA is TGCGCCAGCATCTTGGAAGACACGGTTATTAAGGTCTTC. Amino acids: CASILEDTVIKVF.

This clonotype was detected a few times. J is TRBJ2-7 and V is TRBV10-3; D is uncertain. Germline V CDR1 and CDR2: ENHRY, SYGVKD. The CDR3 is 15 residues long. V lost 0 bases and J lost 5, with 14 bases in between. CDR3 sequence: CAISESGKGGNEQYF. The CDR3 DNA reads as TGTGCCATCAGTGAGTCGGGGAAGGGTGGGAACGAGCAGTACTTC.

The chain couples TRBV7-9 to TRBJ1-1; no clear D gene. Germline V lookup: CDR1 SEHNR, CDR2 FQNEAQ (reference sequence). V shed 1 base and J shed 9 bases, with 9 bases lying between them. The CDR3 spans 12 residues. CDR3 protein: CASSLGSGKAFF. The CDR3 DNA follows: TGTGCCAGCAGCTTAGGGTCCGGGAAAGCTTTCTTT.

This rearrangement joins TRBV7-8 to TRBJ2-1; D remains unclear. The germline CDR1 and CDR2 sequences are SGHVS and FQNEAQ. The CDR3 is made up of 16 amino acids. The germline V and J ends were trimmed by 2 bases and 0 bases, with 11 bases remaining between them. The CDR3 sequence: CASSLHQAGSYNEQFF. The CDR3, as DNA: TGTGCCAGCAGCTTACACCAGGCAGGCTCCTACAATGAGCAGTTCTTC.

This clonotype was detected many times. This CDR3 is CATSSRGLGNEKLFF. The CDR3 region has the DNA TGTGCCACCAGCAGTCGGGGGCTGGGTAATGAAAAACTGTTTTTT. The chain recombines TRBV15 with TRBJ1-4; weak D call: TRBD1 (6 bases). The CDR3 sequence is 15 residues long. V was clipped by 3 bases and J by 4 bases, with 12 bases between them. In germline, CDR1 is LNHNV, CDR2 YYDKDF (reference sequence).

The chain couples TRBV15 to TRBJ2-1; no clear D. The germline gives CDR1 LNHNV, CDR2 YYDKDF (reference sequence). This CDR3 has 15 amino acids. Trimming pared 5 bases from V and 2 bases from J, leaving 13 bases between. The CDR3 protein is CATSESTVTYNEQFF. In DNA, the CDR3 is TGTGCCACCAGCGAGTCCACAGTAACCTACAATGAGCAGTTCTTC.

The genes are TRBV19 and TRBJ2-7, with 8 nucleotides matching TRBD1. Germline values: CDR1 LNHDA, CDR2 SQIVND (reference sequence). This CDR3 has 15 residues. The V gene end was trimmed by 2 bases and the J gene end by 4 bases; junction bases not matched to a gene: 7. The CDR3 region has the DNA TGTGCCAGTAGTATACCAGGGGGCGCGTTATACGAGCAGTACTTC. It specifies CASSIPGGALYEQYF.